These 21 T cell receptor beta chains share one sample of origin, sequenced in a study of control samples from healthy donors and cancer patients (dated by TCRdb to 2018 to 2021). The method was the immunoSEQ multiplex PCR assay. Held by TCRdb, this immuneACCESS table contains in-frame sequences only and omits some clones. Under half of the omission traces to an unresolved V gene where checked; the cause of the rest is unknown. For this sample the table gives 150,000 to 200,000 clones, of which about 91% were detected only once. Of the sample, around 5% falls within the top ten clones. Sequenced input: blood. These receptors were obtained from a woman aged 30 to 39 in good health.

The CDR3 coding sequence is TGTGCCACCAGTGCCGACAGACTTAATCAGCCCCAGCATTTT. Translating gives CATSADRLNQPQHF. The chain links TRBV24-1 to TRBJ1-5, with D perhaps TRBD1 (5 bases). In germline, CDR1 is KGHDR, CDR2 SFDVKD. Deletions cut 5 bases from V and 4 bases from J, with 11 bases between. This CDR3 is 14 amino acids long.

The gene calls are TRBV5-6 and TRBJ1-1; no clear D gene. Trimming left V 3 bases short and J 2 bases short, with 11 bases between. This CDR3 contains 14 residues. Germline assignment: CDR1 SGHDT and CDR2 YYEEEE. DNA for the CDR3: TGTGCCAGCAGCTGGTGGAGCGCCAACACTGAAGCTTTCTTT. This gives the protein CASSWWSANTEAFF.

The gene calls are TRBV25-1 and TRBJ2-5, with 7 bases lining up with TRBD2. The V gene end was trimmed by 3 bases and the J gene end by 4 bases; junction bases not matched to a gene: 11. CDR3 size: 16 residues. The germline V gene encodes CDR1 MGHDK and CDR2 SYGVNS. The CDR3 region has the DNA TGTGCCAGCAGTGAGCTAATGGGTCGCGGGGGAGAGACCCAGTACTTC. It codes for CASSELMGRGGETQYF.

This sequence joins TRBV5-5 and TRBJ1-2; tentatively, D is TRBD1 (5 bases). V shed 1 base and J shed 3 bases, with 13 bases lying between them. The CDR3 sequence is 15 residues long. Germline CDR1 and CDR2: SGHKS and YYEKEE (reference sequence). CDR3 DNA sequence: TGTGCCAGCAGCTTGTTCAGGGACCGACACTATGGCTACACCTTC. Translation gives CASSLFRDRHYGYTF.

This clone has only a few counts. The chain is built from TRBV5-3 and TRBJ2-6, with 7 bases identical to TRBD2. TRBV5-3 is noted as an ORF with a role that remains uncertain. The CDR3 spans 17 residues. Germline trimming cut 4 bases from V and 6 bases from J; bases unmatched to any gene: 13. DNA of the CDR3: TGTGCCAGAAGCGCGGGAGAGCGGGCGAGGATGGCCAACGTCCTGACTTTC. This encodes CARSAGERARMANVLTF.

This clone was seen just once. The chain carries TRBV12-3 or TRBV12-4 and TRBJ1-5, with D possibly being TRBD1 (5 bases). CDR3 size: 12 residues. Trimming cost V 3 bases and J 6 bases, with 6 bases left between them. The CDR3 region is CASSFGGQPQHF. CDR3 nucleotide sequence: TGTGCCAGCAGTTTCGGGGGTCAGCCCCAGCATTTT.

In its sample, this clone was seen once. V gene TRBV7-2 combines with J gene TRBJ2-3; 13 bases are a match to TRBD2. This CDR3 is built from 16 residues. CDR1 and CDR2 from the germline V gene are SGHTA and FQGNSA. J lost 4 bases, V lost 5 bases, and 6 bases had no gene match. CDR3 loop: CASSRTSGSRPDTQYF. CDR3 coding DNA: TGTGCCAGCAGCCGGACTAGCGGGAGCCGTCCAGATACGCAGTATTTT.

The CDR3 region is CAWSYPPGETQYF. Here the CDR3 DNA reads TGTGCCTGGAGTTACCCCCCCGGGGAGACCCAGTACTTC. This chain uses TRBV30 with TRBJ2-5; D is ambiguous. V lost 2 bases and J lost 5, with 12 bases in between. Germline-derived CDR1 and CDR2 are GTSNPN and SVGIG (reference sequence). The CDR3 has 13 amino acids. The full variable domain, in which reference TRBV30 and TRBJ2-5 provide the parts outside the CDR3, is SQTIHQWPATLVQPVGSPLSLECTVEGTSNPNLYWYRQAAGRGLQLLFYSVGIGQISSEVPQNLSASRPQDRQFILSSKKLLLSDSGFYLCAWSYPPGETQYFGPGTRLLVL.

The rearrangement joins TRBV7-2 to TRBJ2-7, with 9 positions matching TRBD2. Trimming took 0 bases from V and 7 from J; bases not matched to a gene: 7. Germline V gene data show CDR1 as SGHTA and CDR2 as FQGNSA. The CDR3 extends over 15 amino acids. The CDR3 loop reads CASSLAVAGEGEQYF. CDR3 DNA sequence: TGTGCCAGCAGCTTAGCAGTAGCGGGAGAGGGGGAGCAGTACTTC.

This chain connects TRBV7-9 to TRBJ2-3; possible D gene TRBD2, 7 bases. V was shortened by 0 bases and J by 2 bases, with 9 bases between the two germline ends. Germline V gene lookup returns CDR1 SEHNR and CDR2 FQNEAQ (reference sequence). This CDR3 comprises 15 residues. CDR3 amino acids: CASSLAGGPTDTQYF. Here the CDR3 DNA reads TGTGCCAGCAGCTTAGCGGGGGGGCCCACAGATACGCAGTATTTT.

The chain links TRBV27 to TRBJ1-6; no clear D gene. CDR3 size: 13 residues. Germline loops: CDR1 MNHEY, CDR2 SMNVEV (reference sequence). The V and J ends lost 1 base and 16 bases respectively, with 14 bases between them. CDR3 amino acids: CASSLFGTPSLHF. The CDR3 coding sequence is TGTGCCAGCAGTTTATTTGGTACACCCTCGCTCCACTTT.

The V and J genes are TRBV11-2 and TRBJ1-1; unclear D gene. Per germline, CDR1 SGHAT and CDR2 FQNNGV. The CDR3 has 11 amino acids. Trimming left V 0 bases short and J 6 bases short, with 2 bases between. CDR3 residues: CASSLEAEAFF. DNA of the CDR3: TGTGCCAGCAGCTTAGAAGCTGAAGCTTTCTTT.

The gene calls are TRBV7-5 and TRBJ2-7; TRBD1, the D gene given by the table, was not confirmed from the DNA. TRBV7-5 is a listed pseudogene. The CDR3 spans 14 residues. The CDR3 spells CVRSAQNRGYEQYV. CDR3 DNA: TGTGTCAGAAGCGCACAAAACAGGGGCTACGAGCAGTACGTC.

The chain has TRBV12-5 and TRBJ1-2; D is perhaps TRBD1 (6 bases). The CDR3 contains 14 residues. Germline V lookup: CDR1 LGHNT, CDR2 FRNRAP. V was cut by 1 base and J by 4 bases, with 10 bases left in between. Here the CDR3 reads CASGLDRATYGYTF. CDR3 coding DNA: TGTGCTAGTGGTTTGGACAGGGCGACCTATGGCTACACCTTC.

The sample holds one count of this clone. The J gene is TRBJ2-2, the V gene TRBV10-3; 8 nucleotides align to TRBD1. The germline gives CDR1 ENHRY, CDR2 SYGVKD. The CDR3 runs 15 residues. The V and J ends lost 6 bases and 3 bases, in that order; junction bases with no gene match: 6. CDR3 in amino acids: CAISGTGLDTGELFF. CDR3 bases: TGTGCCATCAGCGGGACAGGTCTAGACACCGGGGAGCTGTTTTTT.

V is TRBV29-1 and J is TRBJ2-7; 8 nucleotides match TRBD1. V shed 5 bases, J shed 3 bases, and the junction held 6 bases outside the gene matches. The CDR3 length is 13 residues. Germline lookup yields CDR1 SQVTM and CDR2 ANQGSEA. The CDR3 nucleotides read TGCAGCGTTAAACAGGGGGTCAGCTACGAGCAGTACTTC. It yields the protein CSVKQGVSYEQYF.

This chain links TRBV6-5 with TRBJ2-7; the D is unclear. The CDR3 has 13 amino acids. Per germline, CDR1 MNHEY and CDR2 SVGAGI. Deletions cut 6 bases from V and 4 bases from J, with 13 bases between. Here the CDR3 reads CASSKGKTYEQYF. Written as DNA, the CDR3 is TGTGCCAGCAGCAAGGGAAAAACATACGAGCAGTACTTC.

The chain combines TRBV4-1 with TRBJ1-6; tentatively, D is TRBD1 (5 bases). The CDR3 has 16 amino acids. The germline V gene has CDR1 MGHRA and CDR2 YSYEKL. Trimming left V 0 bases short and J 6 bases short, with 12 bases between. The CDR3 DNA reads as TGCGCCAGCAGCCAAGATGCCGGGACGGTTAATTCACCCCTCCACTTT. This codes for CASSQDAGTVNSPLHF.

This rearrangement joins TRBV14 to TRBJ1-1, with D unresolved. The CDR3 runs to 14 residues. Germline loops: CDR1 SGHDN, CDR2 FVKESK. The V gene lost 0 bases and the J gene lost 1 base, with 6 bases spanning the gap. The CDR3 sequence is CASSQELGNTEAFF. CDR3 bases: TGTGCCAGCAGCCAAGAGCTGGGGAACACTGAAGCTTTCTTT.

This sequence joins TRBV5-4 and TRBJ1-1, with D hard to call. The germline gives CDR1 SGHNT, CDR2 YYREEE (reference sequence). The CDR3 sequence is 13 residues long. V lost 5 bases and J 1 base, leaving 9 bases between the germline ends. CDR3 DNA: TGTGCCAGCAGAACCTACAGGAACACTGAAGCTTTCTTT. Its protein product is CASRTYRNTEAFF.

The CDR3 loop is CASSLEGSSPLHF. The CDR3 nucleotides read TGTGCCAGCAGTTTAGAAGGTAGTTCACCCCTCCACTTT. The rearrangement links TRBV27 to TRBJ1-6, with no clear D. V gave up 2 bases and J gave up 9 bases, with 8 bases separating them. Germline V gives CDR1 MNHEY, CDR2 SMNVEV (reference sequence). The CDR3 has 13 amino acids.